This T cell receptor (beta chain) was found in a study of blood T cell repertoires in COVID-19. Study details: The analysed material was cDNA or gDNA that came from T cells, B-cell-depleted T cells, or PBMCs.

V was pared by 6 bases and J by 0 bases, with 18 bases between. Germline V gene lookup returns CDR1 SGHRS and CDR2 YFSETQ. The CDR3 contains 16 residues. Authors' methods: Amplifying reference gene primers gave estimates of nucleated cell counts. The table came from immunoSEQ multiplex PCR; TCRdb's copy has only in-frame clones and leaves some out. That table is the source of V, J and clone size, and D and trimming were worked out from the DNA. The repertoire holds around 290,000 clones, 75% to 95% seen once, with roughly 1.1% in the top ten. Recovered status in Cohort 3 required two negative PCRs, clearance, or symptom resolution.

The sequence derives from a woman aged 25 to 39 who had recovered from COVID-19. The chain employs TRBV5-1 and TRBJ2-5; TRBD2 is a possible D gene (5 bases). Material for sequencing was PBMCs or T cells enriched from blood (not recorded which). CDR3 amino acids: CASTEIVGDNQETQYF. CDR3 sequence (DNA): TGCGCCAGCACCGAAATTGTCGGGGATAACCAAGAGACCCAGTACTTC.